The 32 T cell receptor beta chains presented below share a single source sample, sequenced in a study of radiotherapy plus CTLA-4 blockade in lung cancer. TCRdb's table, derived via immunoSEQ multiplex PCR, lists solely in-frame clones and lacks some. The sample records roughly 88,000 clones, roughly four fifths being singletons. The source was peripheral blood, collected from a patient treated with radiotherapy plus ipilimumab. Receptors originate from a human donor with non-small cell lung cancer who had stable disease on radiotherapy plus ipilimumab.

The rearrangement uses TRBV27 and TRBJ1-2, with TRBD1 matching over 7 bases. The CDR3 length is 13 residues. J gave up 10 bases and V 4 bases, and 9 bases lay outside the gene matches. In germline, CDR1 is MNHEY, CDR2 SMNVEV (reference sequence). The CDR3 nucleotides are TGTGCCAGCAGTTCTAGACAGGGCCCTGCCTACACCTTC. Protein sequence: CASSSRQGPAYTF.

This sequence joins TRBV6-1 and TRBJ1-6; D gene uncertain. Germline CDR1 and CDR2: MNHNS and SASEGT. The CDR3 extends over 14 amino acids. V lost 2 bases and J lost 5, with 7 bases in between. The CDR3 nucleotides are TGTGCCAGCAGTGAAACCCCCGATAATTCACCCCTCCACTTT. It codes for CASSETPDNSPLHF.

The genes are TRBV27 and TRBJ2-4; 8 bases are a match to TRBD2. The CDR3 sequence is 14 residues long. Per germline, CDR1 MNHEY and CDR2 SMNVEV (reference sequence). The V gene end was trimmed by 8 bases and the J gene end by 2 bases; junction bases not matched to a gene: 5. CDR3: CASWGGGTKNIQYF. CDR3 nucleotides: TGTGCCAGCTGGGGCGGGGGGACCAAAAACATTCAGTACTTC.

The V and J genes are TRBV30 and TRBJ1-5, with D uncertain. Germline loops: CDR1 GTSNPN, CDR2 SVGIG (reference sequence). The ends were cut back, 1 base at V and 3 bases at J, with 7 bases in the middle. CDR3 length: 13 amino acids. This CDR3 reads CAWSAGSNQPQHF. The CDR3, as DNA: TGTGCCTGGAGTGCTGGTTCCAATCAGCCCCAGCATTTT.

The V call is TRBV6-5, the J call TRBJ1-1, with D unresolved. This CDR3 is 14 amino acids long. V was shortened by 0 bases and J by 1 base, with 6 bases between the two germline ends. Germline V gene data show CDR1 as MNHEY and CDR2 as SVGAGI. The CDR3 bases are TGTGCCAGCAGTTACTCAAAGCCGAACACTGAAGCTTTCTTT. Translating it yields CASSYSKPNTEAFF.

The rearrangement links TRBV7-2 to TRBJ1-4; perhaps TRBD1 as D (6 bases). Germline V gives CDR1 SGHTA, CDR2 FQGNSA. The CDR3 spans 15 residues. Trimming pared 7 bases from V and 7 bases from J, leaving 19 bases between. The CDR3 sequence is CASTLSSQGGEKLFF. In DNA form, the CDR3 reads TGTGCCAGCACCCTAAGTTCACAGGGCGGTGAAAAACTGTTTTTT.

Regarding this clone: Other nucleotide sequences from this sample produce the same CDR3. The chain employs TRBV28 and TRBJ2-7; D is unclear. This CDR3 region has 12 residues. V dropped 2 bases and J dropped 4 bases, with 6 bases sitting between them. Germline CDR1 MDHEN, CDR2 SYDVKM. In DNA form, the CDR3 reads TGTGCCAGCAGTTTAAGTAGGTACGAGCAGTACTTC. Its protein is CASSLSRYEQYF.

The V gene is TRBV9, the J gene TRBJ1-1; 7 bases are a match to TRBD1. V shed 4 bases, J shed 1 base, and the junction held 7 bases outside the gene matches. The germline V gene has CDR1 SGDLS and CDR2 YYNGEE. The CDR3 is 15 residues long. CDR3 protein: CASSTQQGRNTEAFF. CDR3 DNA: TGTGCCAGCAGCACCCAACAGGGGAGGAACACTGAAGCTTTCTTT.

V usage is TRBV11-2 and J usage is TRBJ1-3; no firm D call. V was pared by 0 bases and J by 0 bases, with 12 bases between. The CDR3 has 17 residues. Looked up from germline, CDR1 is SGHAT and CDR2 is FQNNGV. For the CDR3, the DNA is TGTGCCAGCAGCTTAGACGCTATATCGAGCTCTGGAAACACCATATATTTT. Amino acid sequence: CASSLDAISSSGNTIYF.

This chain connects TRBV6-1 to TRBJ2-7; either TRBD1 or TRBD2 may supply D (6 bases each). The CDR3 extends over 13 amino acids. Per germline, CDR1 MNHNS and CDR2 SASEGT. Between the trimmed V and J ends, which lost 2 bases and 4 bases, there was a span of 9 bases. CDR3 protein: CASSESGAYEQYF. The DNA for the CDR3 is TGTGCCAGCAGTGAATCGGGGGCATACGAGCAGTACTTC.

The chain couples TRBV11-3 to TRBJ1-1; 7 bases align to TRBD1. Losses at the gene ends were 5 bases for V and 6 bases for J; bases not matched to a gene: 3. The length of the CDR3 is 12 residues. Per germline, CDR1 SGHNT and CDR2 YENEEA. CDR3 DNA sequence: TGTGCCAGCAGCGTAGGACAGGCTGAAGCTTTCTTT. Amino acids: CASSVGQAEAFF.

The chain employs TRBV14 and TRBJ1-1, with 9 bases lining up with TRBD1. Looked up from germline, CDR1 is SGHDN and CDR2 is FVKESK. With V trimmed by 4 bases and J by 3 bases, 15 bases remained unmatched. The CDR3 is 18 amino acids. The CDR3 DNA follows: TGTGCCAGCAGCCGGTTTACAAGTTTACGGGACAGGGACACTGAAGCTTTCTTT. This sequence encodes CASSRFTSLRDRDTEAFF.

This chain links TRBV5-1 with TRBJ1-1, with 10 bases fitting TRBD1. Germline V gene data show CDR1 as SGHRS and CDR2 as YFSETQ. Trimming cost V 4 bases and J 3 bases; bases outside gene matches: 3. This CDR3 has 14 amino acids. CDR3 amino acids: CASSGGTGDTEAFF. CDR3 in DNA: TGCGCCAGCAGCGGGGGGACAGGGGACACTGAAGCTTTCTTT.

Concerning this clone: At the DNA level, this CDR3 is encoded by other sequences in the same sample as well. J is TRBJ1-1 and V is TRBV6-4; D is undetermined. Germline CDR1 and CDR2: MRHNA and SNTAGT. V was trimmed by 0 bases and J by 2 bases, leaving 4 bases between them. The CDR3 spans 13 residues. The CDR3 protein is CASSDSANTEAFF. The DNA of the CDR3 is TGTGCCAGCAGTGACTCTGCCAACACTGAAGCTTTCTTT.

The gene calls are TRBV19 and TRBJ2-5; D might be TRBD1 or TRBD2, each matching 6 bases. This CDR3 contains 16 residues. Germline V gene sequence: CDR1 LNHDA, CDR2 SQIVND (reference sequence). V was cut by 4 bases and J by 4 bases, with 19 bases left in between. CDR3 protein: CASSSVPGARGETQYF. The CDR3 DNA is TGTGCCAGTAGTAGCGTCCCGGGGGCGAGGGGAGAGACCCAGTACTTC.

V gene TRBV7-9 combines with J gene TRBJ2-7, with 12 bases identical to TRBD1. This CDR3 spans 16 amino acids. With 4 bases clipped from V and 2 bases from J, the junction kept 6 bases outside the gene matches. CDR1 SEHNR and CDR2 FQNEAQ come from the germline V gene (reference sequence). The CDR3 coding sequence is TGTGCCAGCAGCTCGGGACAGGGGGCCGAAGCCTACGAGCAGTACTTC. Amino acids: CASSSGQGAEAYEQYF.

For the CDR3, the DNA is TGCGCCAGCAGTTCTGACAGGTCCTCCAACACCATATATTTT. This encodes CASSSDRSSNTIYF. The rearrangement joins TRBV5-1 to TRBJ1-3; TRBD1 might be the D (6 bases). Germline assignment: CDR1 SGHRS and CDR2 YFSETQ. With 5 bases removed from V and 7 bases from J, the gap between germline ends came to 16 bases. The CDR3 runs 14 residues. Full variable domain (rest looked up from reference TRBV5-1 and TRBJ1-3): KAGVTQTPRYLIKTRGQQVTLSCSPISGHRSVSWYQQTPGQGLQFLFEYFSETQRNKGNFPGRFSGRQFSNSRSEMNVSTLELGDSALYLCASSSDRSSNTIYFGEGSWLTVV.

The CDR3 DNA sequence: TGTGCCAGCAGCTTGGGCAGGGTGGCCACAGATACGCAGTATTTT. As protein: CASSLGRVATDTQYF. This chain uses TRBV5-4 with TRBJ2-3; D might be TRBD1 (5 bases). Germline CDR1 reads SGHNT; CDR2 reads YYREEE (reference sequence). The CDR3 contains 15 residues. V lost 0 bases, J lost 2 bases, and 10 bases lay in between.

The chain links TRBV18 to TRBJ2-5; 7 nucleotides align to TRBD2. Trimming took 6 bases from V and 2 from J; bases not matched to a gene: 6. Germline CDR1 reads KGHSH; CDR2 reads LQKENI. The CDR3 totals 14 residues. CDR3 loop: CASSLHGGQETQYF. The CDR3 nucleotides read TGTGCCAGCTCCCTACACGGGGGGCAAGAGACCCAGTACTTC.

V and J are TRBV6-1 and TRBJ1-2; D unclear. V was pared by 5 bases and J by 4 bases, with 5 bases between. Germline CDR1 is MNHNS and CDR2 is SASEGT. The CDR3 length is 11 residues. CDR3 nucleotides: TGTGCCAGCAGTTCCAGCTATGGCTACACCTTC. This gives the protein CASSSSYGYTF.

The chain carries TRBV19 and TRBJ1-2, with D maybe TRBD1 (6 bases). The V and J ends lost 4 bases and 6 bases respectively, with 15 bases between them. CDR1 is LNHDA and CDR2 is SQIVND in the germline V gene (reference sequence). The CDR3 covers 14 residues. CDR3 DNA: TGTGCCAGTAGTACAACTAAACAGGGTCATGGCTACACCTTC. It is translated as CASSTTKQGHGYTF.

As concerns this clone: Other DNA sequences in the sample encode the same CDR3. The chain recombines TRBV9 with TRBJ2-7; 8 nucleotides agree with TRBD1. Trimming at V came to 4 bases and at J to 4 bases, leaving 7 bases not matched to a gene. Germline CDR1 and CDR2: SGDLS and YYNGEE. The CDR3 runs 14 residues. In DNA form, the CDR3 reads TGTGCCAGCAGCCCTGGACAGGGTGGGTACGAGCAGTACTTC. Translated, it gives CASSPGQGGYEQYF. Based on the CDR3 plus reference TRBV9 and TRBJ2-7, the full variable domain is DSGVTQTPKHLITATGQRVTLRCSPRSGDLSVYWYQQSLDQGLQFLIQYYNGEERAKGNILERFSAQQFPDLHSELNLSSLELGDSALYFCASSPGQGGYEQYFGPGTRLTVT.

The V gene is TRBV30, the J gene TRBJ1-5; possibly TRBD1 for D (6 bases). Germline V gene data show CDR1 as GTSNPN and CDR2 as SVGIG (reference sequence). V dropped 3 bases and J dropped 5 bases, with 14 bases sitting between them. The CDR3 has 14 residues. Here the CDR3 reads CAWSAGQLYQPQHF. As DNA, the CDR3 is TGTGCCTGGAGCGCCGGACAGCTGTATCAGCCCCAGCATTTT.

The chain uses TRBV2 and TRBJ2-5, with 10 bases fitting TRBD2. Looked up from germline, CDR1 is SNHLY and CDR2 is FYNNEI. J was trimmed by 2 bases and V by 6 bases; bases with no gene match: 3. The CDR3 spans 14 residues. CDR3 sequence reads: CASRKREGQETQYF. The CDR3 coding sequence is TGTGCCAGCAGGAAGCGGGAGGGACAAGAGACCCAGTACTTC.

The chain carries TRBV29-1 and TRBJ1-1; D possibly corresponds to TRBD1 (6 bases). V dropped 7 bases and J dropped 11 bases, with 17 bases sitting between them. This CDR3 contains 11 residues. Germline loops: CDR1 SQVTM, CDR2 ANQGSEA. The CDR3 sequence: CSGQVVGEAFF. CDR3 DNA: TGCAGCGGACAGGTAGTGGGGGAGGCTTTCTTT.

This clone was counted a few times. The same CDR3 also results from other DNA sequences found in this sample. This sequence joins TRBV28 and TRBJ2-7; 9 bases line up with TRBD1. Losses at the gene ends were 6 bases for V and 5 bases for J; bases not matched to a gene: 8. The CDR3 has 14 amino acids. From germline, CDR1 is MDHEN and CDR2 SYDVKM. CDR3 DNA: TGTGCCAGCAGACAGGACAGGGGTCGGGACGAGCAGTACTTC. Translated: CASRQDRGRDEQYF.

The gene calls are TRBV28 and TRBJ1-4; D unclear. Trimming left V 7 bases short and J 7 bases short, with 16 bases between. CDR3 size: 14 residues. Germline V gives CDR1 MDHEN, CDR2 SYDVKM. The CDR3 bases are TGTGCCAGCACCCCTGACGCGGGAGGTGAAAAACTGTTTTTT. It codes for CASTPDAGGEKLFF.

The V and J genes are TRBV15 and TRBJ1-5, with TRBD1 as a possible D gene (5 bases). CDR3 length: 15 amino acids. The germline V and J ends were trimmed by 5 bases and 0 bases, with 11 bases remaining between them. The germline V gene has CDR1 LNHNV and CDR2 YYDKDF (reference sequence). The CDR3 protein is CATSVDSYSNQPQHF. CDR3 DNA: TGTGCCACCAGCGTAGACAGTTATAGCAATCAGCCCCAGCATTTT. The whole variable domain, remainder taken from reference TRBV15 and TRBJ1-5, is DAMVIQNPRYQVTQFGKPVTLSCSQTLNHNVMYWYQQKSSQAPKLLFHYYDKDFNNEADTPDNFQSRRPNTSFCFLDIRSPGLGDTAMYLCATSVDSYSNQPQHFGDGTRLSIL.

The V and J genes are TRBV9 and TRBJ2-1; D perhaps matches TRBD1 (6 bases). Germline V gives CDR1 SGDLS, CDR2 YYNGEE. Trimming took 4 bases from V and 8 from J, leaving 16 bases between them. This CDR3 is built from 14 residues. CDR3 nucleotide sequence: TGTGCCAGCAGCCTAGAGGGGGTGGTTCATGAGCAGTTCTTC. Protein: CASSLEGVVHEQFF.

CDR3 residues: CAWSLMLAGDEQYF. CDR3 DNA: TGTGCCTGGAGTCTTATGCTAGCGGGCGACGAGCAGTACTTC. The chain is built from TRBV30 and TRBJ2-7; 8 nucleotides line up with TRBD2. Germline assignment: CDR1 GTSNPN and CDR2 SVGIG (reference sequence). The CDR3 has 14 residues. V dropped 2 bases and J dropped 5; count of bases not matched to a gene: 8.

This sequence joins TRBV30 and TRBJ1-2; the match to TRBD1 covers 8 bases. CDR3 size: 15 residues. CDR1 and CDR2 from the germline V gene are GTSNPN and SVGIG (reference sequence). Unmatched junction bases numbered 12, after V lost 5 bases and J lost 4 bases. Here the CDR3 DNA reads TGTGCCTGGGCCCAACGGGACAGGAGAATCTATGGCTACACCTTC. Translating gives CAWAQRDRRIYGYTF.

This clone is labeled medium-sized (0.01 to 0.1%). The V gene is TRBV5-1, the J gene TRBJ1-1, with D perhaps TRBD1 (6 bases). The CDR3 has 15 residues. Germline V gene data show CDR1 as SGHRS and CDR2 as YFSETQ. Trimming left V 4 bases short and J 1 base short, with 14 bases between. The CDR3 DNA sequence: TGCGCCAGCAGCCGGGACACGACGGGGAACACTGAAGCTTTCTTT. Amino acids: CASSRDTTGNTEAFF. Combining the CDR3 with reference TRBV5-1 and TRBJ1-1 gives the whole variable domain KAGVTQTPRYLIKTRGQQVTLSCSPISGHRSVSWYQQTPGQGLQFLFEYFSETQRNKGNFPGRFSGRQFSNSRSEMNVSTLELGDSALYLCASSRDTTGNTEAFFGQGTRLTVV.